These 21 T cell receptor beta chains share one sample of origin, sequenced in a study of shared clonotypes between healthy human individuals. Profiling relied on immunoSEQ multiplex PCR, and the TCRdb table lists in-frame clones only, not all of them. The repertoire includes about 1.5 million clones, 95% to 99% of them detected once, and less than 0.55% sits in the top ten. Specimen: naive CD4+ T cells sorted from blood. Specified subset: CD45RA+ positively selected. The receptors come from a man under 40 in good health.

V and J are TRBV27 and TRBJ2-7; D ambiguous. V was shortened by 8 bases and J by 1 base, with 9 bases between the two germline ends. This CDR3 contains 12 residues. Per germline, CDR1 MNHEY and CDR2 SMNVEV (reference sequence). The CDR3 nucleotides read TGTGCCAGCGGCGTCCGATCCTACGAGCAGTACTTC. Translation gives CASGVRSYEQYF.

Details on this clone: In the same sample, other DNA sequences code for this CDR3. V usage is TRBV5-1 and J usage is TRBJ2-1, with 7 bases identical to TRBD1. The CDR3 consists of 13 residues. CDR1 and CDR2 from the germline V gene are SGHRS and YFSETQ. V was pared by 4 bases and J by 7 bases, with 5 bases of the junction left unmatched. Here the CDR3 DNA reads TGCGCCAGCAGCCCGGGGACAGTTAATGAGCAGTTCTTC. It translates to CASSPGTVNEQFF.

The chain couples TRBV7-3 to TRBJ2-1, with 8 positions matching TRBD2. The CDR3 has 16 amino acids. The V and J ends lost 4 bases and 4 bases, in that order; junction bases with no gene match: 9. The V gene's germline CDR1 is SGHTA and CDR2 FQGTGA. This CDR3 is CASSSTGPSGYNEQFF. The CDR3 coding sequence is TGTGCCAGCAGCTCCACCGGTCCTAGCGGGTACAATGAGCAGTTCTTC.

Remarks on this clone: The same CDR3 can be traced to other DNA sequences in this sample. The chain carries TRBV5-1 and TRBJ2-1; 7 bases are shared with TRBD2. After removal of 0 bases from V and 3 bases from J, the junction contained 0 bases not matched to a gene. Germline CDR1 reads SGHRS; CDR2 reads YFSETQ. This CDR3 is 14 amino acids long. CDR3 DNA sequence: TGCGCCAGCAGCTTGGGCGGGAGCTACAATGAGCAGTTCTTC. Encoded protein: CASSLGGSYNEQFF. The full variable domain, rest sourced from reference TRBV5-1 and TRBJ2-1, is KAGVTQTPRYLIKTRGQQVTLSCSPISGHRSVSWYQQTPGQGLQFLFEYFSETQRNKGNFPGRFSGRQFSNSRSEMNVSTLELGDSALYLCASSLGGSYNEQFFGPGTRLTVL.

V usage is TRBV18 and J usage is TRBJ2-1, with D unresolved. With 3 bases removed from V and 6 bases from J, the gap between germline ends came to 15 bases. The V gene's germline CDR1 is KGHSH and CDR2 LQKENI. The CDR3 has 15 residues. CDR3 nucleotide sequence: TGTGCCAGCTCACCTGAGAGGCTGGCTCTCAATGAGCAGTTCTTC. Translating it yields CASSPERLALNEQFF.

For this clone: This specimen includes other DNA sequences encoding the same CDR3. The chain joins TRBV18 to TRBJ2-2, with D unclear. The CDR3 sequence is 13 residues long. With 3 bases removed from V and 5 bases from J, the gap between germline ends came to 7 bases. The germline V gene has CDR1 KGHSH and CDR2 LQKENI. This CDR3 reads CASSPLSTGELFF. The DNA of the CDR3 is TGTGCCAGCTCACCTTTATCAACCGGGGAGCTGTTTTTT.

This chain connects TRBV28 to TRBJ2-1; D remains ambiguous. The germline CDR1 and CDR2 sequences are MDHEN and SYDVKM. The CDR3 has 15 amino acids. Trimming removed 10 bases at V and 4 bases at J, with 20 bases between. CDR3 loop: CATITPGLLYNEQFF. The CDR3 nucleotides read TGTGCCACCATAACTCCAGGCCTCCTTTACAATGAGCAGTTCTTC.

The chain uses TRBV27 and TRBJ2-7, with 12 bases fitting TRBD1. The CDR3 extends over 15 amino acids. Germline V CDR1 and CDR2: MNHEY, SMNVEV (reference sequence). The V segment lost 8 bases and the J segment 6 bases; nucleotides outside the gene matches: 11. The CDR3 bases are TGTGCCAGCGGATACCGGGACAGGGGGCCTCTCGAGCAGTACTTC. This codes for CASGYRDRGPLEQYF.

CDR3 bases: TGCGCCAGCAGTCCCAGTAGCAGCAACACCGGGGAGCTGTTTTTT. Its protein product is CASSPSSSNTGELFF. The chain is built from TRBV23-1 and TRBJ2-2, with D uncertain. TRBV23-1 is given ORF status, its function remaining uncertain. The CDR3 spans 15 residues. V was trimmed by 4 bases and J by 2 bases, leaving 11 bases between them.

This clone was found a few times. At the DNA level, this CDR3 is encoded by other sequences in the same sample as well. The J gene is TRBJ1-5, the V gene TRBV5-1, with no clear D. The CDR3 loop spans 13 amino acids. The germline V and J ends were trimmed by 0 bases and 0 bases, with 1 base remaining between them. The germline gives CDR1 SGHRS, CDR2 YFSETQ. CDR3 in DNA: TGCGCCAGCAGCTTGGGTAGCAATCAGCCCCAGCATTTT. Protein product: CASSLGSNQPQHF.

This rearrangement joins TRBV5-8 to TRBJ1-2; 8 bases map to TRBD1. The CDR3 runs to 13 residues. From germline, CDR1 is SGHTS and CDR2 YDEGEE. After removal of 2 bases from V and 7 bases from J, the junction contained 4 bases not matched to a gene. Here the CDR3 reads CASSFRGRGGYTF. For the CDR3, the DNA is TGTGCCAGCAGCTTCAGGGGGCGCGGTGGCTACACCTTC. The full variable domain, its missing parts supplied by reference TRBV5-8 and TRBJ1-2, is EAGVTQSPTHLIKTRGQQATLRCSPISGHTSVYWYQQALGLGLQFLLWYDEGEERNRGNFPPRFSGRQFPNYSSELNVNALELEDSALYLCASSFRGRGGYTFGSGTRLTVV.

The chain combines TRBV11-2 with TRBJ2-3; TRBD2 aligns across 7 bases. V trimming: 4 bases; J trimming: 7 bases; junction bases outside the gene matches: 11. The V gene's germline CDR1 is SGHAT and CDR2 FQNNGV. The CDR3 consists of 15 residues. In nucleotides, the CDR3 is TGTGCCAGCAGCTCCCCAGCGGGGAGCAGGCATACGCAGTATTTT. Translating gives CASSSPAGSRHTQYF.

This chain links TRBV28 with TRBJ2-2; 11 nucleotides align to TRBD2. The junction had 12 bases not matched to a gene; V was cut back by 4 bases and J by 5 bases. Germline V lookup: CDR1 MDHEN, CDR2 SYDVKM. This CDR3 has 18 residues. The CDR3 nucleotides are TGTGCCAGCAGTTCCTGGAAGACTAGCGGGATAGGTACCGGGGAGCTGTTTTTT. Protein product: CASSSWKTSGIGTGELFF.

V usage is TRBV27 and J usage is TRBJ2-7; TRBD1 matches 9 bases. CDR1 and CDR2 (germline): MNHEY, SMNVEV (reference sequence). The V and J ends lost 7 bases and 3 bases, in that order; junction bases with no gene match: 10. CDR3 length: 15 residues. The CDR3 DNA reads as TGTGCCAGCAAACAACAGGGGGCGTCCGTCTACGAGCAGTACTTC. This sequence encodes CASKQQGASVYEQYF.

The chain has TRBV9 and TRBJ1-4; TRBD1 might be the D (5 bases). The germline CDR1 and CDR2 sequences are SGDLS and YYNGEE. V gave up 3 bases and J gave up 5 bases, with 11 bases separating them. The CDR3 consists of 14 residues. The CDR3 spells CASSGGRTNEKLFF. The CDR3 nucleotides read TGTGCCAGCAGCGGGGGACGGACAAATGAAAAACTGTTTTTT.

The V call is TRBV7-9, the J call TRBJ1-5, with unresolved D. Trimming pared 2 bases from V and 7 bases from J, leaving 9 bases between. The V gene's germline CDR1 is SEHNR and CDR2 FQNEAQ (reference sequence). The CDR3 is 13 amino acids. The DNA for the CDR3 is TGTGCCAGCAGCTTAAACGGAGGGCAGCCCCAGCATTTT. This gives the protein CASSLNGGQPQHF.

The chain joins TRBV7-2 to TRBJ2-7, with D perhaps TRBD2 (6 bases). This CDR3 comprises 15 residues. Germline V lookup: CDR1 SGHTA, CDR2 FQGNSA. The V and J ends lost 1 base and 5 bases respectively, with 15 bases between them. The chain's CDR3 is CASSLGPGDLHEQYF. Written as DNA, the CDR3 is TGTGCCAGCAGCTTAGGACCGGGGGACCTACACGAGCAGTACTTC.

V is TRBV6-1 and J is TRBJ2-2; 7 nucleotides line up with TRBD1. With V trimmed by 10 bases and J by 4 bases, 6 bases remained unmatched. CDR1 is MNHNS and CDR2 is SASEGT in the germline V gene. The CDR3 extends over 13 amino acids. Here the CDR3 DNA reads TGTGCCACTGAGACAGGGCGCACCGGGGAGCTGTTTTTT. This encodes CATETGRTGELFF.

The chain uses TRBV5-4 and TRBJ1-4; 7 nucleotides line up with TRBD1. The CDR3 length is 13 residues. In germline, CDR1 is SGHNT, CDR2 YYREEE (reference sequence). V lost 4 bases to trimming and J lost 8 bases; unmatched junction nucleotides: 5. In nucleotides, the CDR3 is TGTGCCAGCAGCCGACAGGGTGAGGAAAAACTGTTTTTT. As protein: CASSRQGEEKLFF.

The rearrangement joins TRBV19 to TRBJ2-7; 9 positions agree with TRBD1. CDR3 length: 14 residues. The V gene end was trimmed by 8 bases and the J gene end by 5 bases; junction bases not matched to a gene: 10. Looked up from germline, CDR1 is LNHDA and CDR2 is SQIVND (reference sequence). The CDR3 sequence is CASVSGTGIHEQYF. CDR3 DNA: TGTGCCAGTGTATCCGGGACAGGGATCCACGAGCAGTACTTC. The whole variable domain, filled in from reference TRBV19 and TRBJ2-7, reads DGGITQSPKYLFRKEGQNVTLSCEQNLNHDAMYWYRQDPGQGLRLIYYSQIVNDFQKGDIAEGYSVSREKKESFPLTVTSAQKNPTAFYLCASVSGTGIHEQYFGPGTRLTVT.

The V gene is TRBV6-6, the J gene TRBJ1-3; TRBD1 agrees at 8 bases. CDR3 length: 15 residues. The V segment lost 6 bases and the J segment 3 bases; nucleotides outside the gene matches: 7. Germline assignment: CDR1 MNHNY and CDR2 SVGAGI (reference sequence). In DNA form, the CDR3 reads TGTGCCAGCAGCACCACCGGGACAGGTGGAAACACCATATATTTT. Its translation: CASSTTGTGGNTIYF.